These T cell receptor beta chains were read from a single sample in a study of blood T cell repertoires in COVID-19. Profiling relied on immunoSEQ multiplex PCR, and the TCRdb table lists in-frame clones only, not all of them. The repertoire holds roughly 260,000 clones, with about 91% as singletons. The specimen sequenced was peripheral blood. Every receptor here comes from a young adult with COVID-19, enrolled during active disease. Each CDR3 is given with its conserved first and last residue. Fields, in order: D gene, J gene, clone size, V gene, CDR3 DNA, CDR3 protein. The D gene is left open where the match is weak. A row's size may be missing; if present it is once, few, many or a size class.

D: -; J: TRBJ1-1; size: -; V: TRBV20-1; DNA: TGCAGGCCAGGGAACACTGAAGCTTTCTTT; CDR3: CRPGNTEAFF
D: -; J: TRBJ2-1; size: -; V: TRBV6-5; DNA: TGTGCCAGCAGTCCTGGACAGATTTACAATGAGCAGTTCTTC; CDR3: CASSPGQIYNEQFF
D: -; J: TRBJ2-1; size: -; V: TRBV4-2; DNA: TGTGCCAGCAGTACCGGGATACCCAATGAGCAGTTCTTC; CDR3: CASSTGIPNEQFF
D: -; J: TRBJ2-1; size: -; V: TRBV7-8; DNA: TGTGCCAGCAGCCGTGACAGGGGAGGGGAAGAGCAGTTCTTC; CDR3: CASSRDRGGEEQFF
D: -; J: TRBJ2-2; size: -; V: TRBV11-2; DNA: TGTGCCAGCAGCTTATCTCTAAGCACCACCGGGGAGCTGTTTTTT; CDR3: CASSLSLSTTGELFF
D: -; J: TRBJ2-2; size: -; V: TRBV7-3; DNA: TGTGCCAGCAGCTTCTCCCAGGGGGGTGCCGGGGAGCTGTTTTTT; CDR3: CASSFSQGGAGELFF
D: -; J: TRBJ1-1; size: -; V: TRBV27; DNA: TGTGCCAGCAGTTTCGGTCCGAACACTGAAGCTTTCTTT; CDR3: CASSFGPNTEAFF
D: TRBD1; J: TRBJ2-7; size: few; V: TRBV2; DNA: TGTGCCAGCTTCTCCAGCCGGGACAGTCCCTACGAGCAGTACTTC; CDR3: CASFSSRDSPYEQYF
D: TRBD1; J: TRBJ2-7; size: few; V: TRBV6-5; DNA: TGTGCCAGCAGTTACTCGTCGGACAGGGACTACGAGCAGTACTTC; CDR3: CASSYSSDRDYEQYF
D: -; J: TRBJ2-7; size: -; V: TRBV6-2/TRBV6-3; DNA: TGTGCCAGCAGTTACGTGGCAGGCCGGACCTACGAGCAGTACTTC; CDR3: CASSYVAGRTYEQYF
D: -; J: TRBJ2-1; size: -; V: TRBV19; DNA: TGTGCCAGTAGTAGCGGGATGTACAATGAGCAGTTCTTC; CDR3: CASSSGMYNEQFF
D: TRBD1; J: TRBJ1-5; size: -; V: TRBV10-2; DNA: TGCGCCAGCAGTGCCCCCTTCGGGACAGGTTCTAATCAGCCCCAGCATTTT; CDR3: CASSAPFGTGSNQPQHF
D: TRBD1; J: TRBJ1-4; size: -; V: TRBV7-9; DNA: TGTGCCAGCAGCTTAGGGACAGGGGGCTACGGTAATGAAAAACTGTTTTTT; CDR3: CASSLGTGGYGNEKLFF
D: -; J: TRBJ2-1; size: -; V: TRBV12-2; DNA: TGTGCAAGTCGCTCTCCCGTTGGACTAGCGTTGTTATCGTTGGTAGTCCCCTACAATGAGCAGTTCTTC; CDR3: CASRSPVGLALLSLVVPYNEQFF
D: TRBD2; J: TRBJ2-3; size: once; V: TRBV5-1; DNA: TGCGCCAGCAGCTCACTGCGCAGACTAGCGACCATCTCTAGCACAGATACGCAGTATTTT; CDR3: CASSSLRRLATISSTDTQYF
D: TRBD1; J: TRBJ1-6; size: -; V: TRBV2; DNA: TGTGCCAGCAGTTCGACAGGGGGCGCGAAGTCACCCCTCCACTTT; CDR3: CASSSTGGAKSPLHF
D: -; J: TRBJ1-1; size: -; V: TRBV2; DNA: TGTGCCAGCAGCGGGGACTGGGATGAAGCTTTCTTT; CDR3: CASSGDWDEAFF
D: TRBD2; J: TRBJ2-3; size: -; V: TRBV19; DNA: TGTGCCAGTAGTAAACTAGCGGGGGCGCAGGATACGCAGTATTTT; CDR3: CASSKLAGAQDTQYF
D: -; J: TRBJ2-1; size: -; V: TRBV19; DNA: TGTGCCAGTAGTATCGGAGGGGGCCAATCGTCCATGTACAATGAGCAGTTCTTC; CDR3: CASSIGGGQSSMYNEQFF
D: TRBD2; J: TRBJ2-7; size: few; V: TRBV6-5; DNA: TGTGCCAGCAGAACGGGACTAGCGTCCTACGAGCAGTACTTC; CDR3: CASRTGLASYEQYF
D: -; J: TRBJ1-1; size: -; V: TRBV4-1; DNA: TGCGCCAGCAGCCAAGATCGAGGGGGCACTGAAGCTTTCTTT; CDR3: CASSQDRGGTEAFF
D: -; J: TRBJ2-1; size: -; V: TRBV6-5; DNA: TGTGCCAGCAGTCTCAATCAGGAAGAGCAGTTCTTC; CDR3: CASSLNQEEQFF
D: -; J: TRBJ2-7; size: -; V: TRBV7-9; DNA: TGTGCCAGCAGCCTTACAACTACAGGGCCTCTTTACGAGCAGTACTTC; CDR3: CASSLTTTGPLYEQYF
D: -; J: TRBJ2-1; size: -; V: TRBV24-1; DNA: TGTGCCACCAGTGACCTTTTGGAGCAGTTCTTC; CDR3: CATSDLLEQFF
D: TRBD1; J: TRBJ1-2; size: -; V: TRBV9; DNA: TGTGCCAGCAGCGTCAGGGGGCTTGATGGCTACACCTTC; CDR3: CASSVRGLDGYTF
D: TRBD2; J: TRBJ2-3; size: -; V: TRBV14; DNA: TGTGCCAGCAGCCAATCTATTGGGACTAGCGGGCGGTATACGCAGTATTTT; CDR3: CASSQSIGTSGRYTQYF
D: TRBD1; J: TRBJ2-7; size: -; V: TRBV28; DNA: TGTGCCAGCAGCGACGGGACAGGGGACGAGCAGTACTTC; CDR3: CASSDGTGDEQYF
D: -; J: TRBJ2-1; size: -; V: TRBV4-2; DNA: TGTGCCAGCAGCCCGGCGGTGGGGCACAATGAGCAGTTCTTC; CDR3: CASSPAVGHNEQFF
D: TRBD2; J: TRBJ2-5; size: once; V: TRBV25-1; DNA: TGTGCCAGCAGTGAGAGGCTAGCGGGAGTTCGCCAAGAGACCCAGTACTTC; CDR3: CASSERLAGVRQETQYF
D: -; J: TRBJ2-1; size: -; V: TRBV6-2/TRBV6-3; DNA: TGTGCCAGCAGTCTTGGGCTCTACAATGAGCAGTTCTTC; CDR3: CASSLGLYNEQFF